The 8 T cell receptor beta chains given below trace back to one sample, sequenced in a study of beta chain features in type 1 diabetes. General study findings and limits: All four CD4+ subsets of Type 1 diabetes patients contained TCRB CDR3s that were moderately but significantly shorter.

These receptors' targets are unknown. Every isolated RNA sample was fully reverse transcribed, so sequencing captured expressed TCRB transcripts. Assay used: immunoSEQ multiplex PCR; TCRdb lists only in-frame clones, some missing. The profile shows 640,000 or so clones, more than 12% of them singletons. Material for sequencing was naive CD4+ T cells from blood. The origin of the receptors is a man aged 18-30 years with type 1 diabetes.

V gene TRBV25-1 combines with J gene TRBJ1-2; 7 nucleotides line up with TRBD1. The trim removed 3 bases at V and 3 bases at J, leaving 7 bases unmatched. Germline CDR1 reads MGHDK; CDR2 reads SYGVNS. CDR3 length: 15 residues. CDR3 coding DNA: TGTGCCAGCAGTGACTACCCTGGACAGGACTATGGCTACACCTTC. It translates to CASSDYPGQDYGYTF.

This clone was seen a few times. CDR3 sequence: CASSSGQAWQYF. CDR3 nucleotides: TGTGCCAGCAGTTCCGGACAGGCTTGGCAGTACTTC. This chain links TRBV6-6 with TRBJ2-7, with 7 bases aligning to TRBD1. Germline CDR1 reads MNHNY; CDR2 reads SVGAGI (reference sequence). The V gene end was trimmed by 4 bases and the J gene end by 9 bases; junction bases not matched to a gene: 6. The CDR3 has 12 residues.

This clone has more than one count but fewer than ten. The V gene is TRBV28, the J gene TRBJ2-5; D is perhaps TRBD2 (6 bases). Germline V gene lookup returns CDR1 MDHEN and CDR2 SYDVKM. The CDR3 extends over 14 amino acids. The germline V and J ends were trimmed by 2 bases and 4 bases, with 11 bases remaining between them. The CDR3 nucleotides are TGTGCCAGCAGTTTAGTTAGAGCGGGAGAGACCCAGTACTTC. It translates to CASSLVRAGETQYF.

This clone showed up just a few times. The V call is TRBV25-1, the J call TRBJ1-2; TRBD1 matches at 7 bases. The junction had 10 bases not matched to a gene; V was cut back by 5 bases and J by 7 bases. This CDR3 has 14 amino acids. Germline V lookup: CDR1 MGHDK, CDR2 SYGVNS. CDR3 sequence reads: CASSLRDRAIGYTF. CDR3 nucleotides: TGTGCCAGCAGTCTAAGGGACAGAGCCATTGGCTACACCTTC.

This chain links TRBV6-6 with TRBJ2-1, with 7 bases fitting TRBD2. CDR3 length: 16 amino acids. J gave up 0 bases and V 11 bases, and 13 bases lay outside the gene matches. Germline loops: CDR1 MNHNY, CDR2 SVGAGI (reference sequence). For the CDR3, the DNA is TGTGCCGCTGGTGGGGCGGGAGTTCACTCCTACAATGAGCAGTTCTTC. It translates to CAAGGAGVHSYNEQFF.

Only a few counts were recorded for this clone. This sequence joins TRBV30 and TRBJ2-1; D remains unclear. The CDR3 is 16 amino acids. V lost 0 bases and J 2 bases, leaving 14 bases between the germline ends. Germline V gives CDR1 GTSNPN, CDR2 SVGIG (reference sequence). The CDR3 protein is CAWSVRLLRTYNEQFF. The CDR3 nucleotides read TGTGCCTGGAGTGTACGGCTTTTGAGGACCTACAATGAGCAGTTCTTC.

The V gene is TRBV7-2, the J gene TRBJ2-1, with 9 bases fitting TRBD1. V trimming: 1 base; J trimming: 9 bases; junction bases outside the gene matches: 10. CDR1 and CDR2 from the germline V gene are SGHTA and FQGNSA. The CDR3 spans 16 residues. DNA for the CDR3: TGTGCCAGCAGCTTAGTTCGCTCGGGACAGGGACCTGAGCAGTTCTTC. This sequence encodes CASSLVRSGQGPEQFF.

V is TRBV9 and J is TRBJ1-5, with a possible D match to TRBD1 (6 bases). CDR3 length: 14 residues. Looked up from germline, CDR1 is SGDLS and CDR2 is YYNGEE. V lost 3 bases, J lost 2 bases, and 9 bases lay in between. The DNA of the CDR3 is TGTGCCAGCAGCGAAGGGGGGGGCAATCAGCCCCAGCATTTT. Translating it yields CASSEGGGNQPQHF.